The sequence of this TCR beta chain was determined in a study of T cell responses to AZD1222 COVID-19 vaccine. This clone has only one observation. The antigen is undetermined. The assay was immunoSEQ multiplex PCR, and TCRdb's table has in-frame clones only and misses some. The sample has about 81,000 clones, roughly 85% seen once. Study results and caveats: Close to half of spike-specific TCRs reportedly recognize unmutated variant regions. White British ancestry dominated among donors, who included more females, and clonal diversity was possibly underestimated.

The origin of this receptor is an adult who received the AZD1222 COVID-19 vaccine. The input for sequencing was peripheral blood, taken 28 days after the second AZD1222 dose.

CDR3 amino acids: CASSLMRTDTQYF. CDR3 DNA: TGTGCCAGCAGCTTAATGCGCACAGATACGCAGTATTTT. This rearrangement joins TRBV11-2 to TRBJ2-3; D gene unclear. This CDR3 region has 13 residues. Between the trimmed V and J ends, which lost 2 bases and 1 base, there was a span of 4 bases. From germline, CDR1 is SGHAT and CDR2 FQNNGV.